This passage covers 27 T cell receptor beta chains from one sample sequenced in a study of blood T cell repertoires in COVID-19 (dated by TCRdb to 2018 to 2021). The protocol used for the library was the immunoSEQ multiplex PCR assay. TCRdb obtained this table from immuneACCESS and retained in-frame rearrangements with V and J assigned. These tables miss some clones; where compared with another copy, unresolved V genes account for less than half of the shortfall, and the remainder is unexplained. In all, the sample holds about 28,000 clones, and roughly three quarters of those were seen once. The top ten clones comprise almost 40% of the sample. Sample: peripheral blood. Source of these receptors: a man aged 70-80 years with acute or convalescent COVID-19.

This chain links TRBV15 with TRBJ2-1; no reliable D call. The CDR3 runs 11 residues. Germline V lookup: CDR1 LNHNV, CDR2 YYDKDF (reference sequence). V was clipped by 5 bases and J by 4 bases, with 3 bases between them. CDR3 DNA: TGTGCCACCAGCGAGTACAATGAGCAGTTCTTC. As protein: CATSEYNEQFF.

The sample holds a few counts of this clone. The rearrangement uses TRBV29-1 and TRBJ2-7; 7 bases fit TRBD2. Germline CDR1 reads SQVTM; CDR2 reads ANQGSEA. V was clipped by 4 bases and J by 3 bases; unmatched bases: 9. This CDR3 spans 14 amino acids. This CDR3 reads CSVGLPGGVYEQYF. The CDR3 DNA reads TGCAGCGTTGGGTTGCCGGGAGGTGTCTACGAGCAGTACTTC.

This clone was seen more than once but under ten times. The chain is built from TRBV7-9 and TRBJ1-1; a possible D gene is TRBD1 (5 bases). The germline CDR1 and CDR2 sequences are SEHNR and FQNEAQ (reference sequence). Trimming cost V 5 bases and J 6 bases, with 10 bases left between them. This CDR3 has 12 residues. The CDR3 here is CASSLRGAEAFF. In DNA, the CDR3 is TGTGCCAGCAGCCTTCGGGGGGCTGAAGCTTTCTTT.

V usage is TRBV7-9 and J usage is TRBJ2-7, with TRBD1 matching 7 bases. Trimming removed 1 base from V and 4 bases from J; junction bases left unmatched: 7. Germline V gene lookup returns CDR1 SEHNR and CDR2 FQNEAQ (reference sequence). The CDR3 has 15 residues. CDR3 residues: CASSLELAGGYEQYF. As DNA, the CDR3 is TGTGCCAGCAGCTTAGAATTGGCAGGGGGTTACGAGCAGTACTTC.

The CDR3 region is CASSLRGATGINEQFF. CDR3 in DNA: TGTGCCAGCAGCTTAAGGGGCGCGACAGGGATCAATGAGCAGTTCTTC. V and J are TRBV7-3 and TRBJ2-1, with TRBD1 identical over 7 bases. V lost 1 base to trimming and J lost 6 bases; unmatched junction nucleotides: 9. Germline V gene sequence: CDR1 SGHTA, CDR2 FQGTGA. The CDR3 length is 16 residues.

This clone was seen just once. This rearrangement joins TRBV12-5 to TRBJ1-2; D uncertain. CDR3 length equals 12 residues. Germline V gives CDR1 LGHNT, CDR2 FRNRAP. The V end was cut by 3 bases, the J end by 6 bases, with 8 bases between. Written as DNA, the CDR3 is TGTGCTAGTGGTTTAGACTGGGATGGCTACACCTTC. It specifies CASGLDWDGYTF.

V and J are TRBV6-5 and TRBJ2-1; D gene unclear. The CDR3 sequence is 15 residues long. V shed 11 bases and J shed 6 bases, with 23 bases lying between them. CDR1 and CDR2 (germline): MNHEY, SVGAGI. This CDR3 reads CAAARLFHVRNEQFF. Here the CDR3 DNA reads TGTGCCGCAGCCAGACTCTTTCACGTCCGCAATGAGCAGTTCTTC.

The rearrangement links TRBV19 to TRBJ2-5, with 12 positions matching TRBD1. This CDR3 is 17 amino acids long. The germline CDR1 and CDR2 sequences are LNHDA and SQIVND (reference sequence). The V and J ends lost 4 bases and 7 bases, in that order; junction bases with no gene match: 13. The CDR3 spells CASSRFSGTGGVGTQYF. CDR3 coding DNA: TGTGCCAGTAGTAGATTTTCCGGGACAGGGGGCGTCGGGACCCAGTACTTC.

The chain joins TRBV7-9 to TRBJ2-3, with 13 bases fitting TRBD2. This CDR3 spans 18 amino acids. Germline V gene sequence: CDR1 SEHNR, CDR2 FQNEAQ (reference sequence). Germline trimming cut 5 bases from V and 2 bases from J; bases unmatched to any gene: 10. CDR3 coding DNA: TGTGCCAGCAGCCTCGGACTAGCGGGAGTACCCCCCACAGATACGCAGTATTTT. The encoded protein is CASSLGLAGVPPTDTQYF.

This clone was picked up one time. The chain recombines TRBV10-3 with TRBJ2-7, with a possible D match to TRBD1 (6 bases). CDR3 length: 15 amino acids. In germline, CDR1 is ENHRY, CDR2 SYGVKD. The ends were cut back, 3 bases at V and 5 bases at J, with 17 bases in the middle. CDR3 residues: CAISDRTLGQDEQYF. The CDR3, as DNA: TGTGCCATCAGTGACCGCACATTGGGACAAGACGAGCAGTACTTC.

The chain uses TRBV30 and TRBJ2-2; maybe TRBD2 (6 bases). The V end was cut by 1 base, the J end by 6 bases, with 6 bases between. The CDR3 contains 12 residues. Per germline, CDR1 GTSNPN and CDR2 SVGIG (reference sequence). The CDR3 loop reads CAWSGGAGELFF. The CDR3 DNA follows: TGTGCCTGGAGTGGGGGGGCCGGGGAGCTGTTTTTT.

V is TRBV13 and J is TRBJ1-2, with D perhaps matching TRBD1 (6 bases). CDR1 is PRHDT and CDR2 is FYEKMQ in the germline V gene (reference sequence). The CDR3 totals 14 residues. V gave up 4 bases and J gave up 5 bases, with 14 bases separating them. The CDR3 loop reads CASSSGATDYGYTF. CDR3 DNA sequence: TGTGCCAGCAGCTCAGGGGCAACAGATTATGGCTACACCTTC.

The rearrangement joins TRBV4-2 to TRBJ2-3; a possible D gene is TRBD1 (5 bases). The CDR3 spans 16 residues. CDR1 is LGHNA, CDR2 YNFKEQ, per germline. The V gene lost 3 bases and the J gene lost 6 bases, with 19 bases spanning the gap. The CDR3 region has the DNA TGTGCCAGCAGCCAGAGACAGTCTCAATTTTCGGATACGCAGTATTTT. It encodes CASSQRQSQFSDTQYF.

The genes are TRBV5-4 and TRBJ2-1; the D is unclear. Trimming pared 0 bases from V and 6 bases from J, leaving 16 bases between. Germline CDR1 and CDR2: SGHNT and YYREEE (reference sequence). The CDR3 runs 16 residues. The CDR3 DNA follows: TGTGCCAGCAGCTTGGACCCCGAGTTGGTTGCCAATGAGCAGTTCTTC. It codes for CASSLDPELVANEQFF.

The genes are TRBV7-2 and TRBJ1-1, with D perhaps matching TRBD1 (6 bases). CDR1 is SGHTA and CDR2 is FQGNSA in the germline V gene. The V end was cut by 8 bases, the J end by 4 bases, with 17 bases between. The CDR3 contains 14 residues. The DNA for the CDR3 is TGTGCCAGCTCCCTCCAGGGGTCCGCCACTGAAGCTTTCTTT. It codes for CASSLQGSATEAFF.

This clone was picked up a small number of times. CDR3 sequence: CASRPPLRQETQYF. In DNA, the CDR3 is TGTGCCAGCAGACCGCCGCTACGGCAAGAGACCCAGTACTTC. The chain uses TRBV28 and TRBJ2-5, with D uncertain. Germline V gene data show CDR1 as MDHEN and CDR2 as SYDVKM. The CDR3 has 14 amino acids. Trimming left V 6 bases short and J 2 bases short, with 13 bases between.

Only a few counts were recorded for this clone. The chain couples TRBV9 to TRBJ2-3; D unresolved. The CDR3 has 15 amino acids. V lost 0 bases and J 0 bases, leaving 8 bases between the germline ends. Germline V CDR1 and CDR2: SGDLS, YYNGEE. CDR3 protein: CASSVVGQSTDTQYF. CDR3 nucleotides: TGTGCCAGCAGCGTAGTCGGTCAAAGCACAGATACGCAGTATTTT.

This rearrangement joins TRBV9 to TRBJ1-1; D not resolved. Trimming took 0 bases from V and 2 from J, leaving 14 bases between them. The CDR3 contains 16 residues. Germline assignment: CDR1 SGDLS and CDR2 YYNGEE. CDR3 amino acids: CASSVVHLSKNTEAFF. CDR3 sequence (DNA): TGTGCCAGCAGCGTAGTCCACCTAAGTAAAAACACTGAAGCTTTCTTT.

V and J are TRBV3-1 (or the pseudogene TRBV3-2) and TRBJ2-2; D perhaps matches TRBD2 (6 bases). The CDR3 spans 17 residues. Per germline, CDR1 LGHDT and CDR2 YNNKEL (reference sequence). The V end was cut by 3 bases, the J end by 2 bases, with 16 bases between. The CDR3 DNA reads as TGTGCCAGCAGCCACCAGCAGGTAGCGGTTAACACCGGGGAGCTGTTTTTT. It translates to CASSHQQVAVNTGELFF.

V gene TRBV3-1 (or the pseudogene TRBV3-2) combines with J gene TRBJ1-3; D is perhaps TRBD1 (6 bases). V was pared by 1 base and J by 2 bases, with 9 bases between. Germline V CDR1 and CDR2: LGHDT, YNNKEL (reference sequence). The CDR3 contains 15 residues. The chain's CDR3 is CASSQGTEPGNTIYF. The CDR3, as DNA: TGTGCCAGCAGCCAAGGGACAGAGCCTGGAAACACCATATATTTT.

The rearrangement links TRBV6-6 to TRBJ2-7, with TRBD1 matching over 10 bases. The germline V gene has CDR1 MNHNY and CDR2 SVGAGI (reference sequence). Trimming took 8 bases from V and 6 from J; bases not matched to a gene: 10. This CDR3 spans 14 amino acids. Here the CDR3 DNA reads TGTGCCAGCGGCAAAGGACAGGGGGTCTCCGAGCAGTACTTC. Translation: CASGKGQGVSEQYF.

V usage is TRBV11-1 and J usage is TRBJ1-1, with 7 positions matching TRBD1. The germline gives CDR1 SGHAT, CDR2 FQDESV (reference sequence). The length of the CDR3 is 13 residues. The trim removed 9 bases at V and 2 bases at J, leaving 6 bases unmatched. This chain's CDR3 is CASSGTVNTEAFF. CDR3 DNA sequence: TGTGCCAGTAGCGGGACAGTTAACACTGAAGCTTTCTTT.

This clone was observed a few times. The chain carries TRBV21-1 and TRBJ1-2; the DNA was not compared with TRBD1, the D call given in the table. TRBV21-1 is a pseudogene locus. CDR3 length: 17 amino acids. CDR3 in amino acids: CASSSPGTGPINYGYTF. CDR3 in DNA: TGTGCCAGCAGCAGCCCCGGGACAGGGCCTATCAATTATGGCTACACCTTC.

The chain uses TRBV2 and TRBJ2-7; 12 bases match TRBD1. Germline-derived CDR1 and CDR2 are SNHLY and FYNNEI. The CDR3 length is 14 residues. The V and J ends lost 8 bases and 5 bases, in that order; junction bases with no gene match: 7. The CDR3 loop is CASYGGTGGNEQYF. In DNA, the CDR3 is TGTGCCAGCTACGGAGGGACAGGGGGCAACGAGCAGTACTTC.

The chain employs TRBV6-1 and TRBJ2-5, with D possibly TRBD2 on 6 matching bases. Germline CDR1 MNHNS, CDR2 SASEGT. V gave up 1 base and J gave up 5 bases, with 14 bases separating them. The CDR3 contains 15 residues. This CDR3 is CASSEGWGEMETQYF. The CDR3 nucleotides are TGTGCCAGCAGTGAAGGATGGGGGGAGATGGAGACCCAGTACTTC.

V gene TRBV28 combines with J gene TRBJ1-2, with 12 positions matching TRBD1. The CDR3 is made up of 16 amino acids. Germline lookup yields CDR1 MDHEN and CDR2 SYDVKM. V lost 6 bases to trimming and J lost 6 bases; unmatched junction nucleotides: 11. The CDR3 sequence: CASSRAGTGGDHGYTF. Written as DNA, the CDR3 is TGTGCCAGCAGCCGTGCCGGGACAGGGGGCGATCATGGCTACACCTTC.

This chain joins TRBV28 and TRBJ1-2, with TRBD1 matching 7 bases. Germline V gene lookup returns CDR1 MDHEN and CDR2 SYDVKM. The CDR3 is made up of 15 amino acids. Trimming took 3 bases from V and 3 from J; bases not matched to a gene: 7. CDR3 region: CASSFPGTADYGYTF. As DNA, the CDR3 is TGTGCCAGCAGTTTCCCAGGGACAGCAGACTATGGCTACACCTTC.